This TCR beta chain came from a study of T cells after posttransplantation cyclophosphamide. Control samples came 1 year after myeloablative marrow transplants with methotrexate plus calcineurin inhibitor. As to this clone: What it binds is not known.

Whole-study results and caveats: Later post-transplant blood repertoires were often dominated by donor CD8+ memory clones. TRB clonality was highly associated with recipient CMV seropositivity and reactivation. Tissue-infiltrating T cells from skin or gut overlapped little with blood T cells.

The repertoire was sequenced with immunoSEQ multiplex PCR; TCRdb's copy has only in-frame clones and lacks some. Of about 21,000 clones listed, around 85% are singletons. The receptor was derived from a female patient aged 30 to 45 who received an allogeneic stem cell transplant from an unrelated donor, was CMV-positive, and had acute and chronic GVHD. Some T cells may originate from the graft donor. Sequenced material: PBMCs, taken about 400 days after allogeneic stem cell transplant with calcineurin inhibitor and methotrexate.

CDR3 protein: CASSLFRRYEQFF. The CDR3 DNA sequence: TGTGCCAGCAGCTTATTTCGTAGATATGAGCAGTTCTTC. The chain has TRBV11-1 and TRBJ2-1; no reliable D call. Trimming pared 2 bases from V and 8 bases from J, leaving 10 bases between. Germline V gene lookup returns CDR1 SGHAT and CDR2 FQDESV (reference sequence). The CDR3 has 13 amino acids.